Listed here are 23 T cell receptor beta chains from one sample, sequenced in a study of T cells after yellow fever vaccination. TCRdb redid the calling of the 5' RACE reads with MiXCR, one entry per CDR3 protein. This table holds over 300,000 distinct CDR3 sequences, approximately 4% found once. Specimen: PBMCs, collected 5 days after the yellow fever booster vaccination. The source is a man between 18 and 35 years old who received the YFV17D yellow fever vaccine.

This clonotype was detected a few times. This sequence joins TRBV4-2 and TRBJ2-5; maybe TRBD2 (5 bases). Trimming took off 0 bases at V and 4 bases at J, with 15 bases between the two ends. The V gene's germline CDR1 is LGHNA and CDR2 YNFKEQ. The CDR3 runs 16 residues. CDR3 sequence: CASSQDSPGSGETQYF. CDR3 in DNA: TGTGCCAGCAGCCAAGATTCTCCGGGGTCGGGAGAGACCCAGTACTTC.

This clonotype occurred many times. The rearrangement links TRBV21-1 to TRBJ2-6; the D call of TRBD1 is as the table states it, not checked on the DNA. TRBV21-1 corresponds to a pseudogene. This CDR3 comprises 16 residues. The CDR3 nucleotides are TGTGCCGGGGGGCGGGACAGGTCGACTGGGGCCAACGTCCTGACTTTC. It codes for CAGGRDRSTGANVLTF.

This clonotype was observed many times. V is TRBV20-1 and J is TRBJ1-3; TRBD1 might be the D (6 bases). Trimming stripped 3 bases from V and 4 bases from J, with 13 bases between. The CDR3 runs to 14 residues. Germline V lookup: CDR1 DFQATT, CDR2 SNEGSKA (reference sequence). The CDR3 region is CSASYREAGNTIYF. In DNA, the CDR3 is TGCAGTGCTAGTTACAGGGAAGCCGGAAACACCATATATTTT.

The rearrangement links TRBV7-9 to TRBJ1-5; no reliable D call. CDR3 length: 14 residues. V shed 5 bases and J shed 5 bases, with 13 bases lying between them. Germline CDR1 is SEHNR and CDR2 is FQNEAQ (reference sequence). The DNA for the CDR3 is TGTGCCAGCAGCCTTGGGAGCACCTATCAGCCCCAGCATTTT. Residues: CASSLGSTYQPQHF.

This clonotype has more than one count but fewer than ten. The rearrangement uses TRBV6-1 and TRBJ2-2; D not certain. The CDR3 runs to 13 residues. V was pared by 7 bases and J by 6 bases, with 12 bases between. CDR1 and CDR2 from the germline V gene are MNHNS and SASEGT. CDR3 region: CASKPRWSGELFF. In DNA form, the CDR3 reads TGTGCCAGCAAACCCAGGTGGTCCGGGGAGCTGTTTTTT.

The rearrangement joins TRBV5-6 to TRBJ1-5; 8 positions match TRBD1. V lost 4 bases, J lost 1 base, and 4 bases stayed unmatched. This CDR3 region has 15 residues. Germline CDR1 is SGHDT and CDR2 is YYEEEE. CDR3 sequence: CASSARTGSNQPQHF. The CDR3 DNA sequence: TGTGCCAGCAGCGCGAGGACAGGGAGCAATCAGCCCCAGCATTTT.

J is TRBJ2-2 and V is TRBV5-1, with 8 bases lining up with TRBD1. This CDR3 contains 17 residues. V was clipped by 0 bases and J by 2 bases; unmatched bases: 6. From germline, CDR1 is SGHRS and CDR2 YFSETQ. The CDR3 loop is CASSLGPGGTNTGELFF. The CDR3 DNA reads TGCGCCAGCAGCTTGGGACCAGGGGGCACTAACACCGGGGAGCTGTTTTTT. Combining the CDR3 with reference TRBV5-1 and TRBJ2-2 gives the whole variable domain KAGVTQTPRYLIKTRGQQVTLSCSPISGHRSVSWYQQTPGQGLQFLFEYFSETQRNKGNFPGRFSGRQFSNSRSEMNVSTLELGDSALYLCASSLGPGGTNTGELFFGEGSRLTVL.

Written as DNA, the CDR3 is TGTGCCAGCACCCCGGACAGATTCTACGAGCAGTACTTC. Encoded protein: CASTPDRFYEQYF. The chain uses TRBV7-2 and TRBJ2-7, with D possibly being TRBD1 (6 bases). V shed 7 bases and J shed 3 bases, with 13 bases lying between them. CDR1 SGHTA and CDR2 FQGNSA come from the germline V gene. This CDR3 region has 13 residues.

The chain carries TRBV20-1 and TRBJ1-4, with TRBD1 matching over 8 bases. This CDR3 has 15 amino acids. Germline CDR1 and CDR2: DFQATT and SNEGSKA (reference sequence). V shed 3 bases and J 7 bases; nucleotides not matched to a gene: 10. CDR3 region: CSARGSDRGFEKLFF. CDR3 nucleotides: TGCAGTGCTAGGGGATCCGACAGGGGTTTTGAAAAACTGTTTTTT.

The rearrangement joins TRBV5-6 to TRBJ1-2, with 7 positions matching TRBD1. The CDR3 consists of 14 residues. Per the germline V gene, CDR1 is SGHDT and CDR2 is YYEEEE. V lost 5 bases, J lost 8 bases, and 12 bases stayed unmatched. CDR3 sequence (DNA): TGTGCCAGCAGTACGCCGACAGGGATCTTAGGCTACACCTTC. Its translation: CASSTPTGILGYTF.

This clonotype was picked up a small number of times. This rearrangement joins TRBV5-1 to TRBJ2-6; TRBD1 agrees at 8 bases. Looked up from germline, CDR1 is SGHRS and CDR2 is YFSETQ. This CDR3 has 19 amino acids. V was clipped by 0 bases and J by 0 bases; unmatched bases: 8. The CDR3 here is CASSLASGQGISGANVLTF. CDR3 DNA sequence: TGCGCCAGCAGCTTGGCTTCCGGACAGGGAATCTCTGGGGCCAACGTCCTGACTTTC.

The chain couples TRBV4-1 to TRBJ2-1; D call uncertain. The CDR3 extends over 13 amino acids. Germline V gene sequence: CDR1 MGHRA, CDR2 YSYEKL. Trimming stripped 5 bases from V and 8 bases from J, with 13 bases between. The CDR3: CASSSPTGYEQFF. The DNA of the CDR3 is TGCGCCAGCAGCTCACCGACTGGGTATGAGCAGTTCTTC.

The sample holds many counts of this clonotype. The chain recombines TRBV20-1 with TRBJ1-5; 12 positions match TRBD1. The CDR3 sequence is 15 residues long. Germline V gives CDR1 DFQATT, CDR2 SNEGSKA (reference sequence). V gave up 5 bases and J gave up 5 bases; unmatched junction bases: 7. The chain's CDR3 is CSAPLGTGGDQPQHF. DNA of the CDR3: TGCAGTGCTCCTTTAGGGACAGGGGGCGATCAGCCCCAGCATTTT.

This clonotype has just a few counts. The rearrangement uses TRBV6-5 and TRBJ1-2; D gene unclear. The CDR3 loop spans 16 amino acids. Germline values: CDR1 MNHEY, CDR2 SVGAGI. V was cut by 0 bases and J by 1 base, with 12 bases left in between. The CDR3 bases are TGTGCCAGCAGTTACTCGTGGGAGCCCCTTAACTATGGCTACACCTTC. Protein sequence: CASSYSWEPLNYGYTF.

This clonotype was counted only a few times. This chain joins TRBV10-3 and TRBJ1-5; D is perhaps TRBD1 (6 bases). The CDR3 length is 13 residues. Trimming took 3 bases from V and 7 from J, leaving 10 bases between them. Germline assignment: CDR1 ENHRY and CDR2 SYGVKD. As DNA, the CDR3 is TGTGCCATCAGTGAAATACAGGGCCAGCCCCAGCATTTT. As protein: CAISEIQGQPQHF.

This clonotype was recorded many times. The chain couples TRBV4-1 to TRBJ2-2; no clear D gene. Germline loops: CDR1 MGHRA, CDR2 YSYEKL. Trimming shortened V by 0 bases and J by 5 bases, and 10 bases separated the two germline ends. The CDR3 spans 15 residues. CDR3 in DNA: TGCGCCAGCAGCCAAGAAGGTTCTACTACCGGGGAGCTGTTTTTT. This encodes CASSQEGSTTGELFF.

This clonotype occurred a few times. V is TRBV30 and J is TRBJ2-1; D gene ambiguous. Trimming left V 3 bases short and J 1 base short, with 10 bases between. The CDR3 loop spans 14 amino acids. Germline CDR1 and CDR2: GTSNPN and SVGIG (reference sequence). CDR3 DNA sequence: TGTGCCTGGAGACTCCCTGGGTCCTACAATGAGCAGTTCTTC. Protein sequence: CAWRLPGSYNEQFF.

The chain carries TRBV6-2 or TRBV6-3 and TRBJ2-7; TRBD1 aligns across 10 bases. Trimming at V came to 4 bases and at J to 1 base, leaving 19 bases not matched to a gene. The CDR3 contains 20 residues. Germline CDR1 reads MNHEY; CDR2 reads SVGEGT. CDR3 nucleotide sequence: TGTGCCAGCAGTTCTCCACCTATCACTCCGGACAGGGGGGGTTCCTACGAGCAGTACGTC. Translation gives CASSSPPITPDRGGSYEQYV.

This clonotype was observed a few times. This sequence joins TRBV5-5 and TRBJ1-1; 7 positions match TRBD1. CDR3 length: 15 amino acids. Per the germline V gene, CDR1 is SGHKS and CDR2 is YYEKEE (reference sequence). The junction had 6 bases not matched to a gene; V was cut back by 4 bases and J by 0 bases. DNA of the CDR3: TGTGCCAGCAGCCAGTTCGACAGGGTGAACACTGAAGCTTTCTTT. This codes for CASSQFDRVNTEAFF.

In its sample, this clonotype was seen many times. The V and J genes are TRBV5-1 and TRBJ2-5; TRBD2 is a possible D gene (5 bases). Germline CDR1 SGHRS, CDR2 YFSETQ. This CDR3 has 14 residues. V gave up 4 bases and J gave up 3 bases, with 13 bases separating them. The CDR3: CASSVEGRKETQYF. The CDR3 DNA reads TGCGCCAGCAGCGTCGAGGGTCGGAAAGAGACCCAGTACTTC.

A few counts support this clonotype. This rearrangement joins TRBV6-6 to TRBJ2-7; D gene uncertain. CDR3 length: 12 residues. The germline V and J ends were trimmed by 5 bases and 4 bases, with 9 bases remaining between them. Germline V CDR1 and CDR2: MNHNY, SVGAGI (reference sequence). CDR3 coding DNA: TGTGCCAGCAGTCCTTCCACTTACGAGCAGTACGTC. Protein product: CASSPSTYEQYV.

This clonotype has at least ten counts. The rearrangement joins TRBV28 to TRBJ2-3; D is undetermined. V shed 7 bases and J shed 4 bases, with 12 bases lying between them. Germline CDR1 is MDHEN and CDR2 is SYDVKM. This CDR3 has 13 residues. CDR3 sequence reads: CASNSSPPDTQYF. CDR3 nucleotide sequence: TGTGCCAGCAACAGTTCACCCCCAGATACGCAGTATTTT.

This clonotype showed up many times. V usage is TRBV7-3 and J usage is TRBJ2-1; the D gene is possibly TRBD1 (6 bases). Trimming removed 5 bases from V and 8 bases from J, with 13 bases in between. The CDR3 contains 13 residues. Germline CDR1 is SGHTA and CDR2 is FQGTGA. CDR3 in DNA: TGTGCCAGCAGCACGCAGGGGAGCGATGAGCAGTTCTTC. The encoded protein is CASSTQGSDEQFF.